This TCR beta chain originates from a study of blood T cell repertoires in COVID-19. In germline, CDR1 is LGHNA, CDR2 YSLEER. V shed 1 base and J shed 8 bases, with 11 bases lying between them. The CDR3 runs 13 residues. In the authors' workflow: Nucleated cell number was recorded as an estimate derived from reference gene primer amplification. The table came from immunoSEQ multiplex PCR; TCRdb's copy has only in-frame clones and leaves some out. V, J and clone size are taken as reported in that table, and D and trimming were inferred from the DNA itself. The table records nearly 95,000 clones, 80% to 90% of them present only once.

This sequence joins TRBV4-3 and TRBJ1-2; D uncertain. The receptor's source is a woman aged 80 or over with acute or convalescent COVID-19. The sequenced sample consisted of peripheral blood. The CDR3 DNA is TGCGCCAGCAGCCAAGGGACTCCCGGGGGCTACACCTTC. It translates to CASSQGTPGGYTF.